The 4 T cell receptor beta chains listed next were all sequenced from one sample in a study of regulatory T cells in long-lasting Graves disease. Libraries of TCR beta came from iRepertoire HTBI primers plus Arm-PCR of CDR3 regions. MiXCR, applied by TCRdb to the multiplex PCR reads, yields one record per CDR3 protein. There are 500,000 or so distinct CDR3 sequences in the sample; 15% to 20% occur only once, and roughly 25% lies in the top ten. As to time point: newly diagnosed GD, antithyroid drugs for less than 3 months. Extracted RNA from PBMCs served as the source of the TCR library. This sample also belongs to another study, concerning T cells in Graves' hyperthyroidism and ophthalmopathy.

Sequenced material: peripheral blood mononuclear cells (PBMCs), taken at new diagnosis, from a patient treated with antithyroid drugs. All receptors derive from a woman aged 35 to 59 with Graves disease.

Notes on this clonotype: A junction end diverges from the germline sequence, so it may reflect a read error. The chain has TRBV7-9 and TRBJ1-1; D perhaps matches TRBD1 (5 bases). The V gene's germline CDR1 is SEHNR and CDR2 FQNEAQ (reference sequence). The CDR3 covers 15 residues. The CDR3 here is CASSLAMQGATEVFF. The CDR3, as DNA: TGTGCCAGCAGCTTAGCAATGCAGGGCGCAACTGAAGTTTTCTTT.

A few counts support this clonotype. This chain uses TRBV20-1 with TRBJ2-7; D might be TRBD2 (5 bases). Trimming removed 6 bases at V and 2 bases at J, with 17 bases between. Per the germline V gene, CDR1 is DFQATT and CDR2 is SNEGSKA (reference sequence). The CDR3 covers 14 residues. This CDR3 reads CSACRSGLTYEQYF. For the CDR3, the DNA is TGCAGTGCCTGTAGGTCCGGACTTACCTACGAGCAGTACTTC.

The chain recombines TRBV27 with TRBJ1-2, with D unclear. Trimming took 0 bases from V and 2 from J, leaving 7 bases between them. The CDR3 contains 14 residues. The germline V gene encodes CDR1 MNHEY and CDR2 SMNVEV (reference sequence). The CDR3, as DNA: TGTGCCAGCAGTTTATCTAAGAGAAACTATGGCTACACCTTC. Protein product: CASSLSKRNYGYTF.

This clonotype turned up a few times. The chain has TRBV11-2 and TRBJ2-3, with D unresolved. The CDR3 spans 14 residues. The ends were cut back, 1 base at V and 2 bases at J, with 7 bases in the middle. CDR1 SGHAT and CDR2 FQNNGV come from the germline V gene. In nucleotides, the CDR3 is TGTGCCAGCAGCTTAGTATTTGTCACAGATACGCAGTATTTT. Protein sequence: CASSLVFVTDTQYF.